This T cell receptor beta chain was recovered during a study of blood T cell repertoires in COVID-19. Study context: Both acute and convalescent COVID-19 samples were obtained from the United States, Italy and Spain.

In the original analysis: Nucleated cell number was recorded as an estimate derived from reference gene primer amplification. Clones were sequenced by immunoSEQ multiplex PCR, and TCRdb holds only the in-frame ones, with some missing. V, J and clone size are those of that table, while D and trimming were read from the DNA. The sample yields about 270,000 clones, around nine tenths seen once. Germline V lookup: CDR1 LGHDT, CDR2 YNNKEL (reference sequence). The CDR3 runs to 16 residues. V lost 4 bases to trimming and J lost 6 bases; unmatched junction nucleotides: 12. Source material: peripheral blood. The chain joins TRBV3-1 (or the pseudogene TRBV3-2) to TRBJ1-2; 9 bases are shared with TRBD1. This TCR derives from a man aged 40-55 years with active or convalescent COVID-19. The CDR3 DNA sequence: TGTGCCAGCAGCCCACCGGGACAGGGACTCCACCATGGCTACACCTTC. Its protein is CASSPPGQGLHHGYTF.